The rows below give T cell receptor beta chains drawn from one sample of a study of metastatic and nonmetastatic thyroid tumors. TCRdb re-called the PCR reads with MiXCR. The sample lists roughly 65,000 clones; about 14% were seen once. Sequencing used blood. The receptors come from a male donor with papillary thyroid cancer or a benign thyroid nodule (not recorded which). Some clones in this sample may be carry-over from other donors' samples. CDR3s include the opening cysteine and the closing phenylalanine or tryptophan. Each record gives: J gene, D gene, V gene, clone size, CDR3 protein. D genes are given only for firm matches. The size of a clone is reported for some rows only, either as once, few or many, or as a class for expanded clones.

TRBJ1-1 | - | TRBV19 | - | CASSPKTRNTEAFF
TRBJ1-2 | - | TRBV3-1 | many | CASSQGGGDYGYTF
TRBJ1-2 | TRBD1 | TRBV5-6 | many | CASSLVTRDSYYGYTF
TRBJ2-1 | - | TRBV20-1 | - | CSADRLPNEQFF
TRBJ2-1 | - | TRBV28 | many | CASSLYREPSSYNEQFF
TRBJ2-1 | TRBD2 | TRBV6-5 | many | CASSYLSGRARQFF
TRBJ1-5 | - | TRBV19 | - | CAISIYSVGDQPQHF
TRBJ2-3 | TRBD1 | TRBV12-3/TRBV12-4 | many | CASSSFSTGTGSKDTQYF
TRBJ2-1 | TRBD2 | TRBV6-6 | many | CASSYLAGAHNEQFF
TRBJ2-7 | TRBD2 | TRBV7-2 | many | CASSYFSGSSYEQYF
TRBJ2-1 | - | TRBV6-1 | many | CASSLMAGRSYNEQFF
TRBJ2-2 | - | TRBV2 | many | CASSVGELFF
TRBJ1-1 | TRBD1 | TRBV9 | many | CASSAPGGNTEAFF
TRBJ1-6 | - | TRBV19 | many | CASSMRYGSPLHF
TRBJ1-2 | - | TRBV11-3 | - | CASSFGGLDFPYGYTF
TRBJ2-5 | TRBD2 | TRBV11-2 | many | CASSPLSGTSVETQYF
TRBJ1-1 | - | TRBV6-5 | many | CASSYSKVSEAFF
TRBJ1-3 | - | TRBV7-7 | many | CASSRSPSGGGNTIYF
TRBJ2-7 | - | TRBV5-8 | - | CSSILGVGEQYF
TRBJ2-1 | TRBD2 | TRBV10-1 | many | CASSKSKLAGANEQFF
TRBJ1-6 | - | TRBV5-1 | many | CASSLRGDSPLHF
TRBJ2-3 | - | TRBV11-2 | - | CASSHQLGGNTDTQYF
TRBJ2-2 | - | TRBV2 | many | CASNGGAAAGELFF
TRBJ1-5 | - | TRBV20-1 | - | CSAREGKDNQPQHF
TRBJ2-1 | - | TRBV6-1 | many | CASCPGLANEQFF
TRBJ2-2 | - | TRBV7-9 | many | CASSLSAVNTGELFF
TRBJ2-7 | TRBD1 | TRBV20-1 | many | CSAPHRGLQEGLSDEQYF
TRBJ2-2 | TRBD2 | TRBV28 | - | CASRTAGTSGKGKLFF
TRBJ2-6 | - | TRBV19 | many | CASSSVAGANVLTF
TRBJ1-5 | TRBD1 | TRBV19 | many | CASSIPPYRQGAPQHF
TRBJ2-7 | - | TRBV7-2 | - | CASSLAYLAGSYEQYF
TRBJ1-6 | - | TRBV3-1 | many | CASSQWRAPNNSPLHF
TRBJ2-2 | - | TRBV27 | many | CASSPLGTGELFF
TRBJ2-3 | - | TRBV28 | many | CASSSEQGLLDTQYF
TRBJ2-7 | TRBD2 | TRBV29-1 | many | CSVEGVTASGFSYEQYF
TRBJ1-2 | TRBD1 | TRBV19 | many | CASSNWDSLNYGYTF
TRBJ2-2 | TRBD2 | TRBV10-3 | many | CATKGLAGEVTGELFF
TRBJ1-6 | - | TRBV3-1 | - | CASSQEHSPLHF
TRBJ2-1 | TRBD2 | TRBV9 | many | CASSPRGSGYPAVEQFF
TRBJ2-7 | TRBD1 | TRBV6-1 | - | CASTSDRGLVVEQYF
TRBJ2-5 | - | TRBV3-1 | many | CASSPLLGTQYF
TRBJ1-1 | TRBD1 | TRBV12-3/TRBV12-4 | - | CASSHRGQGYNTEAFF
TRBJ2-5 | TRBD2 | TRBV12-3/TRBV12-4 | many | CASSLGLAGRETQYF
TRBJ2-1 | TRBD2 | TRBV19 | many | CASSQLQRELHNEQFF
TRBJ2-1 | TRBD1 | TRBV7-8 | many | CASSLGQAIYNEQFF
TRBJ2-3 | - | TRBV20-1 | many | CSAPDNTDTQYF
TRBJ2-2 | TRBD1 | TRBV11-1 | once | CASSFPGQAARPVELFF
TRBJ2-2 | - | TRBV7-9 | many | CASSPNPTGELFF
TRBJ1-2 | - | TRBV6-1 | - | CASSPSSVYRSNYGYTF
TRBJ1-5 | - | TRBV5-1 | many | CASSLEAPDQPQHF